This T cell receptor beta chain was observed in a study of blood T cell repertoires in COVID-19. Study summary: Acute and convalescent COVID-19 specimens originated in the United States, Italy and Spain. Sources were T cells, B-cell-depleted T cells, or PBMCs; the material itself was cDNA or gDNA.

Libraries were prepared by immunoSEQ multiplex PCR; TCRdb keeps only in-frame clonotypes and omits some of them. The data hold around 170,000 clones, with about 84% observed a single time. Germline V CDR1 and CDR2: MDHEN, SYDVKM. The CDR3 totals 14 residues. Trimming cost V 7 bases and J 7 bases; bases outside gene matches: 9. The age range of participants was about 18 to 95 years, with residence in under 30 US areas. Two negative PCRs, clearance, or symptom resolution characterized the recovered Cohort 3 donors. The material sequenced was PBMCs or T cells enriched from blood (not recorded which). The V and J genes are TRBV28 and TRBJ2-1, with 8 bases matching TRBD2. The clonotype originates from a man aged 50 or older who had recovered from COVID-19. The CDR3 region is CASIGTRGRNEQFF. The CDR3, as DNA: TGTGCCAGCATAGGGACTAGAGGCCGGAATGAGCAGTTCTTC.